The next 22 T cell receptor beta chains were all read from a single sample in a study of CD8 T cells in Susac syndrome. A quantity of roughly 0.5 to 1 ug RNA underwent reverse transcription using random hexamers. TCRdb re-called the immunoSEQ multiplex PCR reads with MiXCR, one entry per CDR3 protein. The sample carries 150,000 to 200,000 distinct CDR3 sequences, roughly 95% recorded once. The sequenced material came from CD4+ T cells from PBMCs. These receptors all come from a human donor with multiple sclerosis.

The gene calls are TRBV4-1 and TRBJ2-1; D gene ambiguous. This CDR3 has 15 residues. The germline V gene encodes CDR1 MGHRA and CDR2 YSYEKL. V lost 4 bases and J lost 4, with 14 bases in between. In DNA form, the CDR3 reads TGCGCCAGCAGCCGACTTGCGGTCGGATACAATGAGCAGTTCTTC. Protein: CASSRLAVGYNEQFF.

The table lists this clonotype with a count of one. The gene calls are TRBV30 and TRBJ2-5; possible D gene TRBD1, 6 bases. CDR1 GTSNPN and CDR2 SVGIG come from the germline V gene (reference sequence). V shed 2 bases and J shed 1 base, with 8 bases lying between them. CDR3 length equals 13 residues. The CDR3: CAWSRGTQETQYF. DNA of the CDR3: TGTGCCTGGAGTAGGGGGACCCAAGAGACCCAGTACTTC.

This clonotype was seen just once. The chain joins TRBV2 to TRBJ2-4; a possible D gene is TRBD2 (5 bases). The length of the CDR3 is 12 residues. Germline V gene lookup returns CDR1 SNHLY and CDR2 FYNNEI. V lost 6 bases to trimming and J lost 8 bases, with 11 bases between them. CDR3 sequence (DNA): TGTGCCAGCAGGGGATTCGGGGACATTCAGTACTTC. Residues: CASRGFGDIQYF.

V and J are TRBV30 and TRBJ2-7, with D maybe TRBD1 (6 bases). Germline loops: CDR1 GTSNPN, CDR2 SVGIG (reference sequence). V was clipped by 0 bases and J by 2 bases, with 17 bases between them. The CDR3 is 16 amino acids. The CDR3 DNA reads TGTGCCTGGAGTGTACTTAAGGGGGTGAGGGCCTACGAGCAGTACTTC. Amino acids: CAWSVLKGVRAYEQYF. Combining the CDR3 with reference TRBV30 and TRBJ2-7 gives the whole variable domain SQTIHQWPATLVQPVGSPLSLECTVEGTSNPNLYWYRQAAGRGLQLLFYSVGIGQISSEVPQNLSASRPQDRQFILSSKKLLLSDSGFYLCAWSVLKGVRAYEQYFGPGTRLTVT.

This sequence joins TRBV7-9 and TRBJ2-7; D remains unclear. The CDR3 contains 12 residues. Per the germline V gene, CDR1 is SEHNR and CDR2 is FQNEAQ (reference sequence). Trimming took off 3 bases at V and 2 bases at J, with 5 bases between the two ends. Here the CDR3 reads CASSFDTYEQYF. CDR3 coding DNA: TGTGCCAGCAGCTTCGATACCTACGAGCAGTACTTC.

CDR3 DNA: TGCAGCGTTGGTGACGGGACCTACGAGCAGTACTTC. Protein product: CSVGDGTYEQYF. The rearrangement joins TRBV29-1 to TRBJ2-7, with D perhaps matching TRBD2 (5 bases). The V and J ends lost 4 bases and 2 bases respectively, with 9 bases between them. The CDR3 loop spans 12 amino acids. In germline, CDR1 is SQVTM, CDR2 ANQGSEA.

The genes are TRBV6-5 and TRBJ2-7; 10 bases are shared with TRBD1. The ends lost 7 bases at V and 3 bases at J; junction bases unmatched: 9. The CDR3 has 15 amino acids. Germline CDR1 MNHEY, CDR2 SVGAGI. CDR3 coding DNA: TGTGCCAGCAATCCGACAGGGGGCGTTTTCTACGAGCAGTACTTC. This sequence encodes CASNPTGGVFYEQYF.

The genes are TRBV10-3 and TRBJ2-3; 9 bases match TRBD1. This CDR3 is 15 amino acids long. Trimming took 5 bases from V and 3 from J; bases not matched to a gene: 6. The germline CDR1 and CDR2 sequences are ENHRY and SYGVKD. In DNA form, the CDR3 reads TGTGCCATCAGTCCGGGACAGGGAAGGACAGATACGCAGTATTTT. This codes for CAISPGQGRTDTQYF.

This chain connects TRBV28 to TRBJ1-5; a weak D match, TRBD1 (6 bases). This CDR3 spans 13 amino acids. Per germline, CDR1 MDHEN and CDR2 SYDVKM. V shed 8 bases and J shed 1 base, with 9 bases lying between them. In DNA form, the CDR3 reads TGTGCCAGCGCAGGGGCGAGCAATCAGCCCCAGCATTTT. Amino acid sequence: CASAGASNQPQHF.

Comment on this clonotype: The junction departs from germline at one end; a sequencing error may be responsible. The chain employs TRBV3-1 and TRBJ2-5, with TRBD2 identical over 7 bases. CDR1 and CDR2 (germline): LGHDT, YNNKEL (reference sequence). The CDR3 sequence is 13 residues long. The CDR3 is CASRQGLVGTQYF. For the CDR3, the DNA is TGTGCCAGCAGACAAGGACTAGTGGGGACCCAGTACTTC.

J is TRBJ2-2 and V is TRBV9; D is tentatively TRBD1 or TRBD2 (5 bases each). V lost 4 bases, J lost 5 bases, and 9 bases lay in between. The CDR3 has 13 amino acids. CDR1 SGDLS and CDR2 YYNGEE come from the germline V gene. CDR3 residues: CASSRDLTGELFF. The DNA for the CDR3 is TGTGCCAGCAGCCGGGACCTTACCGGGGAGCTGTTTTTT.

This clonotype has a single count. The chain uses TRBV4-1 and TRBJ1-1, with D perhaps matching TRBD1 (5 bases). This CDR3 has 14 residues. Trimming pared 1 base from V and 4 bases from J, leaving 10 bases between. Germline values: CDR1 MGHRA, CDR2 YSYEKL. The CDR3 loop reads CASSQGTPFTEAFF. In nucleotides, the CDR3 is TGCGCCAGCAGCCAAGGGACACCTTTCACTGAAGCTTTCTTT.

This clonotype was observed a single time. The chain's CDR3 is CASSLNRYPYNEQFF. In DNA, the CDR3 is TGTGCCAGCAGCCTCAATAGGTACCCCTACAATGAGCAGTTCTTC. The chain joins TRBV27 to TRBJ2-1; D not certain. Trimming left V 6 bases short and J 2 bases short, with 14 bases between. CDR1 is MNHEY and CDR2 is SMNVEV in the germline V gene (reference sequence). CDR3 length: 15 amino acids.

The chain links TRBV7-3 to TRBJ2-2; tentative D call: TRBD2 (6 bases). CDR1 is SGHTA and CDR2 is FQGTGA in the germline V gene. CDR3 length: 13 amino acids. Trimming took off 3 bases at V and 6 bases at J, with 8 bases between the two ends. CDR3 bases: TGTGCCAGCAGCTTCGGGACTTCCGGGGAGCTGTTTTTT. Its protein product is CASSFGTSGELFF.

The V call is TRBV7-2, the J call TRBJ2-7, with 9 bases that match TRBD2. Losses at the gene ends were 5 bases for V and 4 bases for J; bases not matched to a gene: 9. CDR3 length equals 15 residues. Germline V CDR1 and CDR2: SGHTA, FQGNSA. The CDR3: CASSPAPGLAYEQYF. The CDR3 DNA reads as TGTGCCAGCAGCCCGGCACCGGGACTAGCTTACGAGCAGTACTTC.

The V call is TRBV20-1, the J call TRBJ2-3; weak D call: TRBD2 (6 bases). Germline values: CDR1 DFQATT, CDR2 SNEGSKA (reference sequence). The V end was cut by 6 bases, the J end by 0 bases, with 13 bases between. The CDR3 extends over 14 amino acids. Written as DNA, the CDR3 is TGCAGTGCACAGTCCGGGAGTAGCACAGATACGCAGTATTTT. This sequence encodes CSAQSGSSTDTQYF.

This chain uses TRBV4-1 with TRBJ2-1, with D hard to call. V was trimmed by 0 bases and J by 15 bases, leaving 15 bases between them. There are 13 residues in the CDR3. The germline V gene encodes CDR1 MGHRA and CDR2 YSYEKL. CDR3 in amino acids: CASSQDRSTLAFF. CDR3 bases: TGCGCCAGCAGCCAAGATCGCAGTACTCTTGCGTTCTTC.

V and J are TRBV4-2 and TRBJ1-2; the match to TRBD1 covers 10 bases. V lost 3 bases, J lost 7 bases, and 17 bases stayed unmatched. Germline assignment: CDR1 LGHNA and CDR2 YNFKEQ. CDR3 length: 18 residues. The DNA for the CDR3 is TGTGCCAGCAGCCAGGCCCAAGATTTGGACAGGGGGGAAGGTGGCTACACCTTC. This codes for CASSQAQDLDRGEGGYTF.

This chain connects TRBV29-1 to TRBJ1-5; D is perhaps TRBD1 (5 bases). The CDR3 loop spans 13 amino acids. V was pared by 7 bases and J by 3 bases, with 13 bases between. CDR1 and CDR2 from the germline V gene are SQVTM and ANQGSEA. CDR3 sequence reads: CSALGENNQPQHF. The CDR3 nucleotides are TGCAGCGCCTTGGGGGAAAACAATCAGCCCCAGCATTTT.

The chain carries TRBV5-1 and TRBJ1-4, with D possibly TRBD1 on 6 matching bases. The V gene lost 4 bases and the J gene lost 7 bases, with 14 bases spanning the gap. The CDR3 has 14 amino acids. Germline V gene data show CDR1 as SGHRS and CDR2 as YFSETQ. CDR3 region: CASSQDSGAEKLFF. The CDR3 bases are TGCGCCAGCAGCCAGGACAGCGGAGCTGAAAAACTGTTTTTT.

The V gene is TRBV7-9, the J gene TRBJ2-7; a weak D match, TRBD1 (6 bases). The CDR3 runs 13 residues. Trimming left V 8 bases short and J 5 bases short, with 16 bases between. The germline V gene encodes CDR1 SEHNR and CDR2 FQNEAQ (reference sequence). This CDR3 reads CASDAQGAHEQYF. The CDR3 bases are TGTGCCAGCGATGCACAGGGAGCCCACGAGCAGTACTTC.

V is TRBV4-1 and J is TRBJ2-7; 7 positions match TRBD1. CDR1 MGHRA and CDR2 YSYEKL come from the germline V gene. V lost 0 bases and J lost 5; bases outside the gene matches: 13. The CDR3 has 17 residues. Here the CDR3 DNA reads TGCGCCAGCAGCCAAGAGGGGTTGCGACAGGGAACCCACGAGCAGTACTTC. This gives the protein CASSQEGLRQGTHEQYF.